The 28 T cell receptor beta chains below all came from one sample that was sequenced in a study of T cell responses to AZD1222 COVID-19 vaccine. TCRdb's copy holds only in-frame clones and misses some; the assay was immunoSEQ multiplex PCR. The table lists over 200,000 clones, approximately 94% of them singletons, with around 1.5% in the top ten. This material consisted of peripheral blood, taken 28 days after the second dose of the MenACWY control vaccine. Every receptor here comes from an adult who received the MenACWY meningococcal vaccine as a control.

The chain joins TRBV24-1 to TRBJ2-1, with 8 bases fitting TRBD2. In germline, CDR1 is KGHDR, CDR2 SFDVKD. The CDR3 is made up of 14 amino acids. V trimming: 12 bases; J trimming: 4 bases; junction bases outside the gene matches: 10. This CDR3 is CAASAGDPYNEQFF. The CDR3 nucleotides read TGTGCCGCATCAGCGGGGGACCCGTACAATGAGCAGTTCTTC.

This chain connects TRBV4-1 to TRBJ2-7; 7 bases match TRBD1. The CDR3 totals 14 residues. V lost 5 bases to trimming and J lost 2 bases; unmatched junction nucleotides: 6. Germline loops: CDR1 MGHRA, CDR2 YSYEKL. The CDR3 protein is CASSGRQGAYEQYF. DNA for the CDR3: TGCGCCAGCAGCGGTCGACAGGGCGCCTACGAGCAGTACTTC.

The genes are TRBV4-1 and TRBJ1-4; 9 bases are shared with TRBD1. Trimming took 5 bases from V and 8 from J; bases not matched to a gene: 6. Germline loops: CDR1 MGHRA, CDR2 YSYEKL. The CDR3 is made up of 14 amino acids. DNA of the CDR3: TGCGCCAGCAGCTGGGACAGGGCAAGCGAAAAACTGTTTTTT. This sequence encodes CASSWDRASEKLFF.

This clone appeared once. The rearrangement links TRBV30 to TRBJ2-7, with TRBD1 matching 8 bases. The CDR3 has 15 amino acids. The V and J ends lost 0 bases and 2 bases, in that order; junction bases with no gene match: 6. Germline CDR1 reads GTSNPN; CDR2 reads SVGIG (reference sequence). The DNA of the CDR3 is TGTGCCTGGAGTGTCTTCGGGACAGGTACCTACGAGCAGTACTTC. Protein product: CAWSVFGTGTYEQYF.

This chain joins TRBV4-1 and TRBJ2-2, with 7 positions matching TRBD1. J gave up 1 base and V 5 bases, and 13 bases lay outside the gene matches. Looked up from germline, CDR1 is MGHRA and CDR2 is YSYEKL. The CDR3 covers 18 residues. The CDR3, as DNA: TGCGCCAGCAGCTTACGGCCCGGGACAGATGGGAACACCGGGGAGCTGTTTTTT. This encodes CASSLRPGTDGNTGELFF.

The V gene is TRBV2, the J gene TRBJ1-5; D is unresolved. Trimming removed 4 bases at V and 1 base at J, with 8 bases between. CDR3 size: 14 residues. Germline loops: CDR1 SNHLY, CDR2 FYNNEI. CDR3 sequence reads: CASSVGPSNQPQHF. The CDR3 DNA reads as TGTGCCAGCAGTGTAGGGCCCAGCAATCAGCCCCAGCATTTT.

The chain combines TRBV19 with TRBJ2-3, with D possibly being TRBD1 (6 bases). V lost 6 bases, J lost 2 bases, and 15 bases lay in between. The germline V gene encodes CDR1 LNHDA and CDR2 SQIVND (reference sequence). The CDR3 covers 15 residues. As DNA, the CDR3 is TGTGCCAGTAGGGAGGACAGCAGGTTCACAGATACGCAGTATTTT. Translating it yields CASREDSRFTDTQYF.

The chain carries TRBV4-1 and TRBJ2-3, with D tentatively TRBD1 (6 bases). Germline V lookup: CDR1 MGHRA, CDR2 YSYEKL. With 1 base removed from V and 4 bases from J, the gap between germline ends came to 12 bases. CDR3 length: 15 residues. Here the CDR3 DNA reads TGCGCCAGCAGCCAAGGCACAGGGAGCGCAGATACGCAGTATTTT. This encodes CASSQGTGSADTQYF.

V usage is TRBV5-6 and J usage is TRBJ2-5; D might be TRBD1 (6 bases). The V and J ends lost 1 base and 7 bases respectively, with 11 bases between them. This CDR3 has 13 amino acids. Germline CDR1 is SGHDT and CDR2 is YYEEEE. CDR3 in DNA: TGTGCCAGCAGCTTGTACAGGGAAGGGACCCAGTACTTC. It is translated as CASSLYREGTQYF.

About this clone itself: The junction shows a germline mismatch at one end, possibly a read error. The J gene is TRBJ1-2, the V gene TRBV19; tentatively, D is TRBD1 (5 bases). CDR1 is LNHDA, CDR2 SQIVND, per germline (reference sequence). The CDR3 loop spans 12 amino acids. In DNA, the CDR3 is TGTGCCAGCTTGGAAGGGACCCCCCAGGCTGTCTTC. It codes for CASLEGTPQAVF.

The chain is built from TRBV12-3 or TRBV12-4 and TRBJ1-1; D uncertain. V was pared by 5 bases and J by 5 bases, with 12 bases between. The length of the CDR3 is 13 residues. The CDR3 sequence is CASSVSGWTEAFF. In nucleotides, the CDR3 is TGTGCCAGCAGTGTTTCGGGGTGGACTGAAGCTTTCTTT.

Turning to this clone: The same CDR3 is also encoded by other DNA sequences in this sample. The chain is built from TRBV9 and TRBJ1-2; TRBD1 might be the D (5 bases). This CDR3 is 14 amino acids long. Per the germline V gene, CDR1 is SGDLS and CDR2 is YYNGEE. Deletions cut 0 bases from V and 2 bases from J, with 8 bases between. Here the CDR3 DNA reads TGTGCCAGCAGCGTAGGGGGCGACAACTATGGCTACACCTTC. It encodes CASSVGGDNYGYTF.

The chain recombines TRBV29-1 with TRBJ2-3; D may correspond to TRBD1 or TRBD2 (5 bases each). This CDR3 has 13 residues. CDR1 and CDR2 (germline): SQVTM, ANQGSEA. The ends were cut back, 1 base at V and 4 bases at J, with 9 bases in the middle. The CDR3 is CSVEGLGADTQYF. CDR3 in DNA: TGCAGCGTTGAAGGGTTGGGGGCAGATACGCAGTATTTT.

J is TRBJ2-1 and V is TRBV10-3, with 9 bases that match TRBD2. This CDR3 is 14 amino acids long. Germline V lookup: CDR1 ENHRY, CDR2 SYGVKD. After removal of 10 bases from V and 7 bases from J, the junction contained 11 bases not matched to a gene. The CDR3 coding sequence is TGTGCCACGGAAACCCTAGCGGGACAGAATGAGCAGTTCTTC. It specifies CATETLAGQNEQFF.

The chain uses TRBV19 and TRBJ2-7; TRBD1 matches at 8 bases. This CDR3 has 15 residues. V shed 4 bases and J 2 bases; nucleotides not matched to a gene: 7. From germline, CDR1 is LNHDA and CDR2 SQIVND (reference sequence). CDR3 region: CASSTGQGSAYEQYF. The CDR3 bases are TGTGCCAGTAGTACCGGACAGGGAAGCGCCTACGAGCAGTACTTC.

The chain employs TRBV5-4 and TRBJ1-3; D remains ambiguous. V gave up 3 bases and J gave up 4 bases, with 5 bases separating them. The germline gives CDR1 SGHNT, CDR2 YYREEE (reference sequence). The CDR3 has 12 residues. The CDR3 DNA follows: TGTGCCAGCAGCTCGCAGGGAAACACCATATATTTT. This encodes CASSSQGNTIYF.

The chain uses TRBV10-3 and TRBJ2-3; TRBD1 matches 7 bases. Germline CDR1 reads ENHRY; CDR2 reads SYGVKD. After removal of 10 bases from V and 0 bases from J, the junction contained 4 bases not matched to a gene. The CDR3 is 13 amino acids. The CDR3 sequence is CATRQGSTDTQYF. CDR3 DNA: TGTGCCACCAGACAGGGAAGCACAGATACGCAGTATTTT.

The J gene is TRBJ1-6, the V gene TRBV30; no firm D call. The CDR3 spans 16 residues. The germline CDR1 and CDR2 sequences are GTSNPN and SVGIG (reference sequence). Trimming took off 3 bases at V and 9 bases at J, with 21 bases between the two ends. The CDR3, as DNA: TGTGCCTGGAGCGACCTAGGACCTTCCATGGGTTCACCCCTCCACTTT. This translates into CAWSDLGPSMGSPLHF.

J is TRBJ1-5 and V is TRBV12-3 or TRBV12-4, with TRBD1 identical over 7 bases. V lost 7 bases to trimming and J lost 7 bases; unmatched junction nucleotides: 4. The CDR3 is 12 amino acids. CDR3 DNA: TGTGCCAGCACCTCAGGGGGGCAGCCCCAGCATTTT. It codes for CASTSGGQPQHF.

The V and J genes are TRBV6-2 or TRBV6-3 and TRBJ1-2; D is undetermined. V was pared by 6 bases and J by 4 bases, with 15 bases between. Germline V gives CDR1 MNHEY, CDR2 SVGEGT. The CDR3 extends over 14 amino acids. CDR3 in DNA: TGTGCCAGCAGCTTTCGAACGGTCGGCTATGGCTACACCTTC. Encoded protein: CASSFRTVGYGYTF.

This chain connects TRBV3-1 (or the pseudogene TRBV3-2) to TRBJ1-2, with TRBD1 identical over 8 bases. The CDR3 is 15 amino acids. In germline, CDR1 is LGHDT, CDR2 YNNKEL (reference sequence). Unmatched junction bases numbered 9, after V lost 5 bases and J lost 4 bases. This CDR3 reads CASSERRQGPYGYTF. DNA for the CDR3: TGTGCCAGCAGCGAGCGCCGACAGGGGCCCTATGGCTACACCTTC.

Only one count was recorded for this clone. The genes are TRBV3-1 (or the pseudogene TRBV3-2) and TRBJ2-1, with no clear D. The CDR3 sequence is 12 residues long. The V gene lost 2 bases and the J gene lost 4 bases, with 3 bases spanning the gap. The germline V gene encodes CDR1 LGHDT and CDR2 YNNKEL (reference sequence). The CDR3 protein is CASSQYYNEQFF. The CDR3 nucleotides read TGTGCCAGCAGCCAATATTACAATGAGCAGTTCTTC.

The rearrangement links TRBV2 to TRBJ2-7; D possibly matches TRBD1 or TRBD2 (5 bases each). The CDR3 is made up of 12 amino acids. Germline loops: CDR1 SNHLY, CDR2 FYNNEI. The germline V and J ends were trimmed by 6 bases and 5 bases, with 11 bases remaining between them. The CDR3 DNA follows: TGTGCCAGCAGGGGAGAGGGGCACGAGCAGTACTTC. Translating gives CASRGEGHEQYF.

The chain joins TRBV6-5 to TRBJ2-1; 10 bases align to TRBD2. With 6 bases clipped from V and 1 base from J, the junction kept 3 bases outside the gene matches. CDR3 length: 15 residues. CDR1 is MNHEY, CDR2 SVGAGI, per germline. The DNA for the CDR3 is TGTGCCAGCAGATCGACTAGCGGGTCCTACAATGAGCAGTTCTTC. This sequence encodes CASRSTSGSYNEQFF.

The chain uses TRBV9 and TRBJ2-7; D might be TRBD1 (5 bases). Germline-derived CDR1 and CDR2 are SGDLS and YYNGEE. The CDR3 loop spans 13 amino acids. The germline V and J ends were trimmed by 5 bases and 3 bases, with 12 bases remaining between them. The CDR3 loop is CASSDDGHYEQYF. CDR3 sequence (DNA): TGTGCCAGCAGTGACGACGGACACTACGAGCAGTACTTC.

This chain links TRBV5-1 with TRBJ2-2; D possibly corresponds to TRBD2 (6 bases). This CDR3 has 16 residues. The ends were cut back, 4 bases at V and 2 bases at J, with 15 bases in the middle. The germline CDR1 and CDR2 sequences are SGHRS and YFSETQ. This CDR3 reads CASSPGLSYNTGELFF. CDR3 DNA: TGCGCCAGCAGCCCGGGACTCTCCTATAACACCGGGGAGCTGTTTTTT.

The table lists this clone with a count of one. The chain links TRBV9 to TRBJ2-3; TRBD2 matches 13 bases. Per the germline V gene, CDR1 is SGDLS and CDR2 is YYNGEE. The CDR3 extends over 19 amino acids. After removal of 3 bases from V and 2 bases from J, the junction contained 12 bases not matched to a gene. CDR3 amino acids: CASSAGPRTSGGVTDTQYF. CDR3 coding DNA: TGTGCCAGCAGCGCGGGACCCAGGACTAGCGGGGGAGTCACAGATACGCAGTATTTT.

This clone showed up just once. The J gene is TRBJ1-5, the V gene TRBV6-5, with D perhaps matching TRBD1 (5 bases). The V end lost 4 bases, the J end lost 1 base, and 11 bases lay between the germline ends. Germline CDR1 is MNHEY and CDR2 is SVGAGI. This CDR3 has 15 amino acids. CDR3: CASSSEGPSNQPQHF. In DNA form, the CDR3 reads TGTGCCAGCAGTTCGGAGGGACCGAGCAATCAGCCCCAGCATTTT.